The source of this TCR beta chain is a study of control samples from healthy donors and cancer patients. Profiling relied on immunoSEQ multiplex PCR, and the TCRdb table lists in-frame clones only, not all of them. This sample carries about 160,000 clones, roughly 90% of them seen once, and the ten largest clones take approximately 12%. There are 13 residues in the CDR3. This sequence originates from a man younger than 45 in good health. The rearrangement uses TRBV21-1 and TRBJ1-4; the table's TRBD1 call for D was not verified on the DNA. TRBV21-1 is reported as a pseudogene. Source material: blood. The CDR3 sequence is CARTRQCYEKLFF. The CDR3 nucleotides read TGTGCCAGGACGCGACAGTGTTATGAAAAACTGTTTTTT.